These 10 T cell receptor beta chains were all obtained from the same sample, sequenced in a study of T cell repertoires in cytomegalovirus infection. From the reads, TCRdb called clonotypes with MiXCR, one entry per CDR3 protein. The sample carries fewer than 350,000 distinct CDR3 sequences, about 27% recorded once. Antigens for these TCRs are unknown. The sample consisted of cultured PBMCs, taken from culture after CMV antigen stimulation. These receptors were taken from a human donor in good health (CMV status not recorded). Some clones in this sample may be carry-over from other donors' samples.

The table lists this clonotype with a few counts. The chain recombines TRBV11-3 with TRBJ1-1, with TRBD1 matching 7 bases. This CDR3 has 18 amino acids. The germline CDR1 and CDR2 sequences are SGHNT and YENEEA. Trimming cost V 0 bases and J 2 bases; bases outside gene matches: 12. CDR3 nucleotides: TGTGCCAGCAGCTTAGATCGGAGGGGGCACGGTGTAAACACTGAAGCTTTCTTT. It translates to CASSLDRRGHGVNTEAFF.

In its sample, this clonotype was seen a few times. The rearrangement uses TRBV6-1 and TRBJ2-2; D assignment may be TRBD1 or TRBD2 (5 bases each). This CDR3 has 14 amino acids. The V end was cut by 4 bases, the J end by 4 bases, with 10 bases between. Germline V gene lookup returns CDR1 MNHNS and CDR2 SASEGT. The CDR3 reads CASSVMRGTGELFF. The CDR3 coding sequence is TGTGCCAGCAGTGTCATGAGGGGCACCGGGGAGCTGTTTTTT.

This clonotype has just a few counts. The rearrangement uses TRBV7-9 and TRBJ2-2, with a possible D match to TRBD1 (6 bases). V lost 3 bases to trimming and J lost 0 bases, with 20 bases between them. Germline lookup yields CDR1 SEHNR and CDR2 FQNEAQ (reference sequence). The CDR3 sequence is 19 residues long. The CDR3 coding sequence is TGTGCCAGCAGCTTTTCCAAAACAGGGCCGATTTCGAACACCGGGGAGCTGTTTTTT. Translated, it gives CASSFSKTGPISNTGELFF.

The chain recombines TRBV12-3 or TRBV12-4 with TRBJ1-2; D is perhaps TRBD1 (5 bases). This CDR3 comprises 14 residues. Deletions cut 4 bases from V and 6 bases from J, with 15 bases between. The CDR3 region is CASSSLRGGNGYTF. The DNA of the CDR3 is TGTGCCAGCAGTTCACTACGGGGGGGGAATGGCTACACCTTC.

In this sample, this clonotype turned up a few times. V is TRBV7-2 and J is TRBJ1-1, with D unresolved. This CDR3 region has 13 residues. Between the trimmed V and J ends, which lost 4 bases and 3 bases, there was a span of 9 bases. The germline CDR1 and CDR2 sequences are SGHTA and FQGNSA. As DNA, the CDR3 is TGTGCCAGCAGCTCCTTCGGGGACACTGAAGCTTTCTTT. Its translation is CASSSFGDTEAFF.

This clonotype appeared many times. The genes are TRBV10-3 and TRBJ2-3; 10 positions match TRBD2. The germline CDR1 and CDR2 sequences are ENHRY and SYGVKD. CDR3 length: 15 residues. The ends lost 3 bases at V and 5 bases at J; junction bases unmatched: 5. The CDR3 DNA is TGTGCCATCAGTGAAAAGCGGGGGGGCCAAGATACGCAGTATTTT. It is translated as CAISEKRGGQDTQYF.

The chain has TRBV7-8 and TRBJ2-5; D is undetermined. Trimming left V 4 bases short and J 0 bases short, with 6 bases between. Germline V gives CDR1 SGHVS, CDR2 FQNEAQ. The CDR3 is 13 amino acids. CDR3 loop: CASSSSNQETQYF. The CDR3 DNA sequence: TGTGCCAGCAGCTCGAGTAACCAAGAGACCCAGTACTTC.

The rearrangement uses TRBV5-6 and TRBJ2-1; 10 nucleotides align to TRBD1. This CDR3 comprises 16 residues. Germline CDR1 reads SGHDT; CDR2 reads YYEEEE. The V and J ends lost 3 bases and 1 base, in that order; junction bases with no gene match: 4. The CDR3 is CASSWGDRGSYNEQFF. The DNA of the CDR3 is TGTGCCAGCAGCTGGGGGGACAGGGGATCCTACAATGAGCAGTTCTTC.

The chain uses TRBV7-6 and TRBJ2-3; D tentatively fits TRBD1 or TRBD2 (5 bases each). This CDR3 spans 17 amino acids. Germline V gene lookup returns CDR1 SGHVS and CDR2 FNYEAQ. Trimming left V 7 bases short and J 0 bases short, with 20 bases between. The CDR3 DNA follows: TGTGCCAGCAACCGACTAAACTCACAGGAGAGCACAGATACGCAGTATTTT. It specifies CASNRLNSQESTDTQYF.

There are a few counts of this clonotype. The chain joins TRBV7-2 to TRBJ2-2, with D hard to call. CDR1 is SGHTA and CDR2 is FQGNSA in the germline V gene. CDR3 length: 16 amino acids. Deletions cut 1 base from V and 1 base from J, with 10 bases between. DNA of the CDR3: TGTGCCAGCAGCTTAGGACTTCTTATGAACACCGGGGAGCTGTTTTTT. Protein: CASSLGLLMNTGELFF.